This T cell receptor (beta chain) was recovered during a study of Ad26.COV2.S vaccination and SARS-CoV-2 variants. On the study more broadly: Intramuscularly, Ad26.COV2.S was given either once or twice, 56 days apart.

Regarding treatment: over 15 received Ad26.COV2.S at low or high dose, single or two shots; roughly 5 received placebo; per-sample allocation not given. Day 63 after the first vaccine or placebo injection was the time point for sampling. Notes on this clone: Its antigen is not identified. This CDR3 is also generated by other DNA sequences in the sample.

The study's findings and limits: Reportedly, spike-specific CD8+ and CD4+ T cell responses achieved substantial breadth once vaccination had taken place.

V shed 5 bases and J 3 bases; nucleotides not matched to a gene: 3. The CDR3 is 15 residues long. CDR1 and CDR2 (germline): SGHTA, FQGTGA. Only in-frame clones appear in the TCRdb table, and some are missing; sequencing was by immunoSEQ multiplex PCR. This table holds about 460,000 clones, 89% found once. The sequencing used peripheral blood, collected in a trial of Ad26.COV2.S vaccine versus placebo. The chain carries TRBV7-3 and TRBJ2-3; 12 nucleotides line up with TRBD2. The TCR was taken from a person between 18 and 65 years old who received the Ad26.COV2.S COVID-19 vaccine or a placebo. The CDR3 bases are TGTGCCAGCAGCCTGACTAGCGGGAGTACAGATACGCAGTATTTT. Its protein is CASSLTSGSTDTQYF.